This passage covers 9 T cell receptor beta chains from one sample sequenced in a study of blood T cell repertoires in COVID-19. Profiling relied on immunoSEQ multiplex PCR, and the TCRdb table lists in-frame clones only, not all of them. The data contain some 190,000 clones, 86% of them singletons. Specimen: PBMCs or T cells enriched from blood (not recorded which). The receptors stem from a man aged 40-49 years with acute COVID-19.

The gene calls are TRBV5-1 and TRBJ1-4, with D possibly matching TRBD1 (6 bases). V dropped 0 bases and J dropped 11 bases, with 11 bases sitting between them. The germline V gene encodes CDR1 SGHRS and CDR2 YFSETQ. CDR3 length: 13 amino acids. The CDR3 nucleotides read TGCGCCAGCAGCTTGGACAGGGAAGGGAAACTGTTTTTT. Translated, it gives CASSLDREGKLFF.

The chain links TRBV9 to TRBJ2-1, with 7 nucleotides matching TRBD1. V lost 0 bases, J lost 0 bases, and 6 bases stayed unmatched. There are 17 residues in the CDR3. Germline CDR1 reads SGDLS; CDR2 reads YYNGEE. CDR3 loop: CASSVGLRGSSYNEQFF. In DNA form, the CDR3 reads TGTGCCAGCAGCGTAGGCCTCAGGGGGAGCTCCTACAATGAGCAGTTCTTC.

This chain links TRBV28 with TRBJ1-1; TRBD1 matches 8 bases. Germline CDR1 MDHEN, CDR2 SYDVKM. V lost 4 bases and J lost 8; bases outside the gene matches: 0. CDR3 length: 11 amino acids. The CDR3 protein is CASSWDREAFF. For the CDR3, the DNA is TGTGCCAGCAGTTGGGACAGGGAAGCTTTCTTT.

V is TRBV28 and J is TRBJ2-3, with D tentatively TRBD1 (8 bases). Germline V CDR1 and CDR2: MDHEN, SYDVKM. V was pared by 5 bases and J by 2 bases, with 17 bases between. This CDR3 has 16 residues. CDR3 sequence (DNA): TGTGCCAGCAGTGTCGGGGGGACAGGTTTCACAGATACGCAGTATTTT. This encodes CASSVGGTGFTDTQYF.

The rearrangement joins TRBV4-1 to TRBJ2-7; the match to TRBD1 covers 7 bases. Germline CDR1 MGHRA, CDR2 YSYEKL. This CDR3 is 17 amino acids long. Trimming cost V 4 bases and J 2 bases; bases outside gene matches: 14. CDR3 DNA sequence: TGCGCCAGCAGCCGAAATGCCCCAGGACAGGTAGCCTACGAGCAGTACTTC. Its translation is CASSRNAPGQVAYEQYF.

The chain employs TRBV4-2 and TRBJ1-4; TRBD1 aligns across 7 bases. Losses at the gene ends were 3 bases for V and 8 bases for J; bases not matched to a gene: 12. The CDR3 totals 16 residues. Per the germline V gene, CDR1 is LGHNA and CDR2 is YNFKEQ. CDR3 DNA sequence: TGTGCCAGCAGCCATGGATCCGGGCAGGGGGACGAAAAACTGTTTTTT. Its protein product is CASSHGSGQGDEKLFF.

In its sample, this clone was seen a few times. The CDR3 DNA is TGTGCCAGCAGTGTTTTGGAGGGGGCACAGGATCAGCCCCAGCATTTT. Its protein product is CASSVLEGAQDQPQHF. This sequence joins TRBV2 and TRBJ1-5; TRBD1 agrees at 7 bases. After removal of 4 bases from V and 5 bases from J, the junction contained 11 bases not matched to a gene. This CDR3 contains 16 residues. Germline V gives CDR1 SNHLY, CDR2 FYNNEI.

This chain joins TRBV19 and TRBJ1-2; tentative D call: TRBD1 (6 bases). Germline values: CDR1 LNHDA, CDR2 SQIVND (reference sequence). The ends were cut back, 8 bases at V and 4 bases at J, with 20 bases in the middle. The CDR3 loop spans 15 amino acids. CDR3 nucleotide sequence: TGTGCCAGTCGGTCTCCCTTACAGGGCCTCTATGGCTACACCTTC. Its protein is CASRSPLQGLYGYTF.

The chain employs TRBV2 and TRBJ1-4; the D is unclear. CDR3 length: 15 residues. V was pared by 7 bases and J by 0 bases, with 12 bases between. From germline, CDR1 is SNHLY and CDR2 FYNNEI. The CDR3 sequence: CASKQEKTTNEKLFF. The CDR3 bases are TGTGCCAGCAAGCAGGAAAAGACAACTAATGAAAAACTGTTTTTT.